These 5 T cell receptor beta chains came from one sample sequenced in a study of T and B cells in COVID-19 patients. From blood, about 240-550 ng of genomic DNA served as TRB template. Multiplex PCR with BIOMED2 TRB-A/B primer pools amplified TRB rearrangements. TCRdb re-derived calls from the multiplex PCR reads in MiXCR, one entry per CDR3 protein. This repertoire shows approximately 11,000 distinct CDR3 sequences, around a third found once; its top ten account for roughly a sixth. Sequenced sample: blood. These receptors were taken from a human donor with active COVID-19.

V gene TRBV15 combines with J gene TRBJ1-6; perhaps TRBD1 as D (5 bases). The germline CDR1 and CDR2 sequences are LNHNV and YYDKDF (reference sequence). The CDR3 runs 17 residues. Trimming stripped 1 base from V and 0 bases from J, with 10 bases between. The CDR3: CATSRVSGVSYNSPLHF. CDR3 nucleotide sequence: TGTGCCACCAGCAGAGTGTCGGGGGTCTCCTATAATTCACCCCTCCACTTT.

This clonotype has a handful of counts. V is TRBV6-2 or TRBV6-3 and J is TRBJ1-4; D gene uncertain. The length of the CDR3 is 17 residues. Germline V CDR1 and CDR2: MNHEY, SVGEGT. V lost 7 bases and J lost 10, with 28 bases in between. This CDR3 reads CASTPSGGQSVEGKLFF. CDR3 coding DNA: TGTGCCAGCACCCCATCGGGCGGCCAATCCGTGGAGGGAAAACTGTTTTTT.

In its sample, this clonotype ranks as medium-sized (0.01 to 0.1%). The chain carries TRBV19 and TRBJ2-3, with 9 bases lining up with TRBD1. Trimming at V came to 6 bases and at J to 2 bases, leaving 6 bases not matched to a gene. Germline lookup yields CDR1 LNHDA and CDR2 SQIVND (reference sequence). This CDR3 has 15 residues. The CDR3 bases are TGTGCCAGTAGGTTAGGGACAGGGCACACAGATACGCAGTATTTT. The encoded protein is CASRLGTGHTDTQYF. Looking up the rest from reference TRBV19 and TRBJ2-3 gives the full variable domain: DGGITQSPKYLFRKEGQNVTLSCEQNLNHDAMYWYRQDPGQGLRLIYYSQIVNDFQKGDIAEGYSVSREKKESFPLTVTSAQKNPTAFYLCASRLGTGHTDTQYFGPGTRLTVL.

This rearrangement joins TRBV6-5 to TRBJ1-1; TRBD1 might be the D (6 bases). The germline gives CDR1 MNHEY, CDR2 SVGAGI. The CDR3 totals 12 residues. V was cut by 6 bases and J by 11 bases, with 16 bases left in between. CDR3 bases: TGTGCCAGCAGACGACCGGACAGTAACGCTTTCTTT. It yields the protein CASRRPDSNAFF.

A word on this clonotype: This could be a read error, since a much larger clone is one nucleotide away. This sequence joins TRBV29-1 and TRBJ1-4; D ambiguous. The CDR3 length is 13 residues. The V gene's germline CDR1 is SQVTM and CDR2 ANQGSEA. CDR3 in DNA: TGCTGCGTTAGCAGAGGCTCGAATGAAAAACTGTTTTTT. Encoded protein: CCVSRGSNEKLFF.